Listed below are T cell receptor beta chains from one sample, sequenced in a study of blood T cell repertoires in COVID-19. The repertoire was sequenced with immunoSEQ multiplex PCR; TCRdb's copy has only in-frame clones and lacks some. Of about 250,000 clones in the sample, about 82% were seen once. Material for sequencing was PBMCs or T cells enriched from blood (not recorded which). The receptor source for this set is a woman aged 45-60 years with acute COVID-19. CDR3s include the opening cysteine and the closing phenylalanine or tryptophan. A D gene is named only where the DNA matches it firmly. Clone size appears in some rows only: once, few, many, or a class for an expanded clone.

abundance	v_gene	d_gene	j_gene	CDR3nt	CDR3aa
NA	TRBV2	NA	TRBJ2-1	TGTGCCAGCAGTGAACAGGTGTTCTCCTACAATGAGCAGTTCTTC	CASSEQVFSYNEQFF
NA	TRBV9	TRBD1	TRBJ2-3	TGTGCCAGCAGCGTAGTGGGACAGGGGGCTACAGATACGCAGTATTTT	CASSVVGQGATDTQYF
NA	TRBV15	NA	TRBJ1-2	TGTGCCACCAGCAGAGATCCAAACTATGGCTACACCTTC	CATSRDPNYGYTF
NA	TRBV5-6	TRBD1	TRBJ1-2	TGTGCCAGCAGCTTAAGACAGGGCCTCGGCTACACCTTC	CASSLRQGLGYTF
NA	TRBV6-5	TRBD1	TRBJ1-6	TGTGCCAGCAGGCCAGGGGGCAAGTCAGAGTCACCCCTCCACTTT	CASRPGGKSESPLHF
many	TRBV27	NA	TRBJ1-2	TGTGCCAGCAGCCGACGACCCGGGGGGAGCTATGGCTACACCTTC	CASSRRPGGSYGYTF
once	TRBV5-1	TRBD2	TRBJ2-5	TGCGCCAGCAGCTTGGGAGGGACTAGGGAAGAGACCCAGTACTTC	CASSLGGTREETQYF
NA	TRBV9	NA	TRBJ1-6	TGTGCCAGCAGCCCGACCCCCGGGTCACCCCTCCACTTT	CASSPTPGSPLHF
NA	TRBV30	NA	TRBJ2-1	TGTGCCTGGAGAGGGGTTTCCTACAATGAGCAGTTCTTC	CAWRGVSYNEQFF
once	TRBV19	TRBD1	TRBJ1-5	TGTGCCAGTAGCGAGAGACCACAGGGGGTTCAGCCCCAGCATTTT	CASSERPQGVQPQHF
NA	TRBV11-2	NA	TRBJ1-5	TGTGCCAGCAGCTTAAGGGGTCAGCCCCAGCATTTT	CASSLRGQPQHF